This T cell receptor (beta chain) was documented in a study of blood T cells in healthy people across ages. Regarding the study as a whole: Because donor CMV status was unknown, expanded clonotype changes were possibly confounded.

Concerning this clonotype: The antigen is not known.

Together with a sample-barcoded 5' primer, a J-beta primer mix was included in a second PCR lasting about 7 to 11 cycles. TCRdb re-called the 5' RACE reads with MiXCR, one entry per CDR3 protein. Of about 1.6 million distinct CDR3 sequences in the sample, roughly 32% are singletons; the top ten hold approximately 10%. The germline V gene encodes CDR1 DFQATT and CDR2 SNEGSKA (reference sequence). Trimming left V 0 bases short and J 1 base short, with 9 bases between. CDR3 length: 14 amino acids. Extracted total RNA amounted to at least 5.5 micrograms for each sample. Sequenced: blood. The V gene is TRBV20-1, the J gene TRBJ2-5; no reliable D call. The receptor was derived from a woman aged 25 to 39 in good health. The chain's CDR3 is CSARDPYGQETQYF. In DNA form, the CDR3 reads TGCAGTGCTAGAGATCCCTACGGCCAAGAGACCCAGTACTTC.